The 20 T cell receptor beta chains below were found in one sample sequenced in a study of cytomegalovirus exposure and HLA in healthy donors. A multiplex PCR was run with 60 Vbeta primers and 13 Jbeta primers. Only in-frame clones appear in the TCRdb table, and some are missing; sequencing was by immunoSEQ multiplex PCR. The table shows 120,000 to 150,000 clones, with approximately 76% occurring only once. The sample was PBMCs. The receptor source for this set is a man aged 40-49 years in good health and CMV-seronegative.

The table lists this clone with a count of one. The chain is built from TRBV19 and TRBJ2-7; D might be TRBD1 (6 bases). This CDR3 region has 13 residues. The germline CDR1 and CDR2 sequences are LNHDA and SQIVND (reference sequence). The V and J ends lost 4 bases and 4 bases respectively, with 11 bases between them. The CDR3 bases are TGTGCCAGTAGTACCCACGACAGGTACGAGCAGTACTTC. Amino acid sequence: CASSTHDRYEQYF.

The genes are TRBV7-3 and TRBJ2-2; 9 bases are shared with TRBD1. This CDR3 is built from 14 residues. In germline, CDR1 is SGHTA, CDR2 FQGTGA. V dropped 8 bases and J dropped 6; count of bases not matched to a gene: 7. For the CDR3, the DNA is TGTGCCAGCGAGATGACAGGGGGGCCCGGGGAGCTGTTTTTT. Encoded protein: CASEMTGGPGELFF.

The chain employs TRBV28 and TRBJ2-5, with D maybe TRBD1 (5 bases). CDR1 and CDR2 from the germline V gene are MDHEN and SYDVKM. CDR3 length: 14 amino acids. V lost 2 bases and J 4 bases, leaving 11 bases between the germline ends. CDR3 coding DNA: TGTGCCAGCAGTTTACCTCAGGGTAGAGAGACCCAGTACTTC. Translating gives CASSLPQGRETQYF.

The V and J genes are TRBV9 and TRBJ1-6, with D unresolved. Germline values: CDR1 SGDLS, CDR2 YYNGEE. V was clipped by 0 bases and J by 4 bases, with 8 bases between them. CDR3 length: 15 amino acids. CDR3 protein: CASSVDGGYNSPLHF. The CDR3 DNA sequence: TGTGCCAGCAGCGTAGACGGAGGGTATAATTCACCCCTCCACTTT.

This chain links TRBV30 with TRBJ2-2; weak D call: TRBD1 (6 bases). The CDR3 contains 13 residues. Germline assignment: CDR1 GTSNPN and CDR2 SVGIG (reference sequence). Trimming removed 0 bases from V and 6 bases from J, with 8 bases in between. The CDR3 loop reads CAWSVAGAGELFF. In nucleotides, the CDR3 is TGTGCCTGGAGTGTAGCAGGGGCCGGGGAGCTGTTTTTT. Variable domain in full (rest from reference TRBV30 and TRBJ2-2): SQTIHQWPATLVQPVGSPLSLECTVEGTSNPNLYWYRQAAGRGLQLLFYSVGIGQISSEVPQNLSASRPQDRQFILSSKKLLLSDSGFYLCAWSVAGAGELFFGEGSRLTVL.

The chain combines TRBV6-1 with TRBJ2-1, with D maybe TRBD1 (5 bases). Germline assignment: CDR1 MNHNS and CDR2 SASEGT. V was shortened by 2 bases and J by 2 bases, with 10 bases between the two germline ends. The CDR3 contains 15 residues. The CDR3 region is CASSELGQTYNEQFF. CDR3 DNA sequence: TGTGCCAGCAGTGAACTTGGACAAACCTACAATGAGCAGTTCTTC.

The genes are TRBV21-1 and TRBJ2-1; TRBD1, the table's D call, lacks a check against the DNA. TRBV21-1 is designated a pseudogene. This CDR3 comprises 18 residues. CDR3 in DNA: TGTGCCAGCACCATGAGACTCGACAGGCCTCCCTGCGCCCTTGCGCAGTTCTTC. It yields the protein CASTMRLDRPPCALAQFF.

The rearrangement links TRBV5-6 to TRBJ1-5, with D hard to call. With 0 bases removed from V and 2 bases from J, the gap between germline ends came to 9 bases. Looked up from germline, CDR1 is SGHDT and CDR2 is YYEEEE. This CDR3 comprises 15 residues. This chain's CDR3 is CASSLGGFGNQPQHF. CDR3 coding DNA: TGTGCCAGCAGCTTGGGAGGATTTGGCAATCAGCCCCAGCATTTT.

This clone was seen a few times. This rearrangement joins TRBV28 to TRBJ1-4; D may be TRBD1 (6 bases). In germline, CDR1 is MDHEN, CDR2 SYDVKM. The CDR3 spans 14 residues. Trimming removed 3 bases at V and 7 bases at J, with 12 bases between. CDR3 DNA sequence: TGTGCCAGCAGTTTCGTACAGGGTGGTGAAAAACTGTTTTTT. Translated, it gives CASSFVQGGEKLFF.

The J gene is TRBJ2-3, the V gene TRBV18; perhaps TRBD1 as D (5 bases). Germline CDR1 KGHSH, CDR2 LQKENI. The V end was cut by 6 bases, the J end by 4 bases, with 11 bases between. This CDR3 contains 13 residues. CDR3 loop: CASSQGISDTQYF. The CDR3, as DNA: TGTGCCAGCTCGCAGGGAATTTCAGATACGCAGTATTTT.

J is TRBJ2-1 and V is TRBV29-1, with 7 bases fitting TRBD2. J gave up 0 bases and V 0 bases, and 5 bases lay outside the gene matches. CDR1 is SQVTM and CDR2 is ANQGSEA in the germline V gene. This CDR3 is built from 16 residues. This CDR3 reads CSVEDRGGGSYNEQFF. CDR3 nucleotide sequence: TGCAGCGTTGAAGATCGTGGCGGGGGCTCCTACAATGAGCAGTTCTTC.

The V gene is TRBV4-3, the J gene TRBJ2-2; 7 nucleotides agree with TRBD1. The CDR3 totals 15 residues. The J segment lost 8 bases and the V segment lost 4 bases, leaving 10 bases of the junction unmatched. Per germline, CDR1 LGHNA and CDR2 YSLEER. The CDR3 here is CASSRREGALGELFF. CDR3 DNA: TGCGCCAGCAGCCGGCGCGAGGGGGCGCTTGGGGAGCTGTTTTTT.

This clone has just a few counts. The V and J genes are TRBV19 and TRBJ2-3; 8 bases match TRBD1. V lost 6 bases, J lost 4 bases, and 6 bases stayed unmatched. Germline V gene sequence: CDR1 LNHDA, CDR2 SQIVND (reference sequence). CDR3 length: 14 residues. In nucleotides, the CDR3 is TGTGCCAGTAGAGACAGGGGAGCGGCAGATACGCAGTATTTT. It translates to CASRDRGAADTQYF.

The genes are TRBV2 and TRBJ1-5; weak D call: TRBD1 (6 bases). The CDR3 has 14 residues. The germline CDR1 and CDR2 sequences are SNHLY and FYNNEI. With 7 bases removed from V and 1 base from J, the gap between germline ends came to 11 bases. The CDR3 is CASNQGKSNQPQHF. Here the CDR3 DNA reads TGTGCCAGCAACCAGGGGAAAAGCAATCAGCCCCAGCATTTT.

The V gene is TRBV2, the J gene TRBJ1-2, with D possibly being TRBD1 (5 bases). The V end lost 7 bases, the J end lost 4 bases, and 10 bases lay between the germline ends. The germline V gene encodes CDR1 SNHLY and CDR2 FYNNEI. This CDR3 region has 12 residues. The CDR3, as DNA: TGTGCCAGCAAGCCCCAGGGCTATGGCTACACCTTC. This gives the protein CASKPQGYGYTF.

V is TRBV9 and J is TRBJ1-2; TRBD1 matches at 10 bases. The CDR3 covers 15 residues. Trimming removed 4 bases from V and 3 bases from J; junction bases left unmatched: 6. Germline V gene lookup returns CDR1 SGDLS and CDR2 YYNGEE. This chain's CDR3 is CASSLGTGDYYGYTF. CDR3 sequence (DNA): TGTGCCAGCAGCCTCGGGACAGGGGATTACTATGGCTACACCTTC.

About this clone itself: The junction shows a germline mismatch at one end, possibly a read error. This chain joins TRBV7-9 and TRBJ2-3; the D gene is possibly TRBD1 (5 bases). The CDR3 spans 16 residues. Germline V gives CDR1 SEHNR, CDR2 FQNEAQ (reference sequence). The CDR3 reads CSSSSSGARPTDTQYF. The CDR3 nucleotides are TGTTCCAGCAGCTCGAGTGGGGCACGCCCCACAGATACGCAGTATTTT.

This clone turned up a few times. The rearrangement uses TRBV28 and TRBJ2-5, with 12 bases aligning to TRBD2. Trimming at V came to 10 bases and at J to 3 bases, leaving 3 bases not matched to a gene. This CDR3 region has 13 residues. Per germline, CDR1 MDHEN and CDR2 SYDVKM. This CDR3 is CATRLAGEETQYF. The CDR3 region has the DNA TGTGCCACCCGACTAGCGGGGGAAGAGACCCAGTACTTC. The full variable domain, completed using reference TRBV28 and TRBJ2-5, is DVKVTQSSRYLVKRTGEKVFLECVQDMDHENMFWYRQDPGLGLRLIYFSYDVKMKEKGDIPEGYSVSREKKERFSLILESASTNQTSMYLCATRLAGEETQYFGPGTRLLVL.

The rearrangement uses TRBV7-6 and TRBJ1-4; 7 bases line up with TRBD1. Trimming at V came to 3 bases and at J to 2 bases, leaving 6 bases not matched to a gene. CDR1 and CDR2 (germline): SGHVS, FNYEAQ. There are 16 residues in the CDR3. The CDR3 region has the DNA TGTGCCAGCAGCTTCCTTAGAGGGGGCACTAATGAAAAACTGTTTTTT. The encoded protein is CASSFLRGGTNEKLFF.

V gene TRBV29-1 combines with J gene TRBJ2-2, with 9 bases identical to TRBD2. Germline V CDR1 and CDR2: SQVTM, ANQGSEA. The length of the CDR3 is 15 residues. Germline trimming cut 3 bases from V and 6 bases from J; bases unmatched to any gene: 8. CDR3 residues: CSVDPERGAPGELFF. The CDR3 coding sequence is TGCAGCGTTGACCCCGAGCGGGGGGCCCCCGGGGAGCTGTTTTTT.